This T cell receptor (beta chain) was found in a study of human T cells and chemical hapten exposure. Individual cDNA molecules each carried unique molecular identifiers attached by the library. TCRdb called the RACE reads again in MiXCR, with one record for every CDR3 protein. The sample has more than 80,000 distinct CDR3 sequences, about 10% seen once. The time point denotes: patch test 2, 6 weeks after DPC sensitization. The treatment here: therapeutic diphenylcyclopropenone sensitization with weekly scalp DPC. Germline V CDR1 and CDR2: MNHNS, SASEGT. The CDR3 contains 15 residues. V was shortened by 6 bases and J by 1 base, with 16 bases between the two germline ends.

The J gene is TRBJ2-7, the V gene TRBV6-1, with D perhaps given as TRBD1 or TRBD2 (5 bases each). The receptor was isolated from a woman aged 45 to 65 with alopecia areata. Some clones in this sample may be carry-over from other donors' samples. The starting material was whole blood, obtained in connection with sensitization to the hapten diphenylcyclopropenone (DPC). As DNA, the CDR3 is TGTGCCAGCAGGATCCGGGACGGACATTCCTACGAGCAGTACTTC. Its protein product is CASRIRDGHSYEQYF.